The clone carrying this T cell receptor beta chain was seen many times. As it was prepared, the TCRbeta library received unique molecular identifiers. MiXCR, run by TCRdb on the PCR reads, gives a single entry per CDR3 protein. The sample lists around 500,000 distinct CDR3 sequences; approximately 12% were seen once. The sample originates from a study of T-cell reconstitution after alpha-beta-depleted transplantation in children. V was shortened by 4 bases and J by 4 bases, with 12 bases between the two germline ends. The CDR3 covers 14 residues. Per germline, CDR1 SGHTA and CDR2 FQGTGA. V is TRBV7-3 and J is TRBJ2-3, with D perhaps assigned TRBD1 or TRBD2 (5 bases each). This specimen was PBMCs from the stem cell graft donor, taken from the stem cell graft. The sequence derives from a human donor who donated a stem cell graft to a child with combined immunodeficiency. CDR3 sequence: CASSSGTSPDTQYF. CDR3 nucleotides: TGTGCCAGCAGCTCAGGGACGAGTCCAGATACGCAGTATTTT.